The 20 T cell receptor beta chains below come from one sample, sequenced in a study of OX40 agonist ivuxolimab in advanced cancers. Here immunoSEQ multiplex PCR was the method, and the copy in TCRdb shows in-frame clones only, minus some. The sample includes under 60,000 clones, around 90% seen only once; the top ten take approximately 5%. The input for sequencing was CD4+ or CD8+ T cells sorted from blood, taken in a trial of the OX40 agonist ivuxolimab. Receptors originate from an adult with an advanced solid tumor such as melanoma, head and neck, liver or kidney cancer.

The V and J genes are TRBV11-3 and TRBJ2-3; 8 positions match TRBD2. Unmatched junction bases numbered 4, after V lost 0 bases and J lost 5 bases. Germline assignment: CDR1 SGHNT and CDR2 YENEEA. This CDR3 contains 15 residues. The DNA of the CDR3 is TGTGCCAGCAGCTTAGATGCGCTAGCGGGAGATACGCAGTATTTT. Translated: CASSLDALAGDTQYF.

This chain connects TRBV7-8 to TRBJ1-3; no definite D call. Trimming took 0 bases from V and 4 from J, leaving 10 bases between them. This CDR3 region has 15 residues. Germline V gene data show CDR1 as SGHVS and CDR2 as FQNEAQ. CDR3 region: CASSLAEVPGNTIYF. CDR3 DNA: TGTGCCAGCAGCTTAGCGGAAGTACCAGGAAACACCATATATTTT.

V gene TRBV19 combines with J gene TRBJ2-3; 7 bases match TRBD2. CDR1 is LNHDA, CDR2 SQIVND, per germline (reference sequence). V lost 3 bases, J lost 0 bases, and 6 bases stayed unmatched. This CDR3 is 16 amino acids long. The CDR3 nucleotides read TGTGCCAGTAGTATTGGGCTAGCGGTCAGCACAGATACGCAGTATTTT. This codes for CASSIGLAVSTDTQYF.

This sequence joins TRBV9 and TRBJ2-7; perhaps TRBD2 as D (5 bases). Trimming stripped 0 bases from V and 6 bases from J, with 16 bases between. Germline V gene data show CDR1 as SGDLS and CDR2 as YYNGEE. The CDR3 length is 15 residues. The CDR3 DNA reads as TGTGCCAGCAGCGTAGCGGTCGGGGATCTACGCGAGCAGTACTTC. Translation: CASSVAVGDLREQYF.

The gene calls are TRBV7-3 and TRBJ2-3, with TRBD2 matching over 8 bases. With V trimmed by 2 bases and J by 4 bases, 5 bases remained unmatched. Per germline, CDR1 SGHTA and CDR2 FQGTGA. This CDR3 is built from 15 residues. CDR3 nucleotides: TGTGCCAGCAGCTTACGTAGCGGGATCGCAGATACGCAGTATTTT. Translation: CASSLRSGIADTQYF. Together with reference TRBV7-3 and TRBJ2-3, the CDR3 gives the full variable domain: GAGVSQTPSNKVTEKGKYVELRCDPISGHTALYWYRQSLGQGPEFLIYFQGTGAADDSGLPNDRFFAVRPEGSVSTLKIQRTERGDSAVYLCASSLRSGIADTQYFGPGTRLTVL.

The J gene is TRBJ2-3, the V gene TRBV5-6, with D perhaps TRBD2 (6 bases). The CDR3 consists of 14 residues. V was trimmed by 6 bases and J by 4 bases, leaving 15 bases between them. Germline values: CDR1 SGHDT, CDR2 YYEEEE. CDR3 DNA: TGTGCCAGCACCGACAGTCGGGGGTCAGATACGCAGTATTTT. This sequence encodes CASTDSRGSDTQYF.

The rearrangement joins TRBV10-2 to TRBJ2-1; 13 bases align to TRBD2. The CDR3 has 13 amino acids. The V gene's germline CDR1 is WSHSY and CDR2 SAAADI. The V and J ends lost 7 bases and 7 bases, in that order; junction bases with no gene match: 1. In DNA, the CDR3 is TGCGCCAGCAAGGGACTAGCGGGGAATGAGCAGTTCTTC. Translation gives CASKGLAGNEQFF.

V gene TRBV28 combines with J gene TRBJ1-6; weak D call: TRBD1 (5 bases). This CDR3 region has 13 residues. Trimming removed 6 bases from V and 10 bases from J, with 13 bases in between. Germline V gene lookup returns CDR1 MDHEN and CDR2 SYDVKM. In DNA form, the CDR3 reads TGTGCCAGCAGACCTGTGGGGCTATCACCCCTCCACTTT. This codes for CASRPVGLSPLHF.

The V gene is TRBV11-2, the J gene TRBJ2-7; D gene uncertain. This CDR3 has 14 residues. The V end was cut by 5 bases, the J end by 5 bases, with 16 bases between. The germline gives CDR1 SGHAT, CDR2 FQNNGV. DNA for the CDR3: TGTGCCAGCAGCATGGACGACCGGCACCACGAGCAGTACTTC. This sequence encodes CASSMDDRHHEQYF.

V is TRBV11-3 and J is TRBJ1-4; D not certain. The CDR3 sequence is 15 residues long. Per germline, CDR1 SGHNT and CDR2 YENEEA. Deletions cut 0 bases from V and 5 bases from J, with 10 bases between. The CDR3 loop reads CASSLEGVQNEKLFF. The CDR3 nucleotides are TGTGCCAGCAGCTTAGAGGGCGTCCAGAATGAAAAACTGTTTTTT.

Only a few counts were recorded for this clone. The chain employs TRBV18 and TRBJ2-1, with D hard to call. Germline-derived CDR1 and CDR2 are KGHSH and LQKENI. V lost 1 base to trimming and J lost 5 bases, with 3 bases between them. CDR3 size: 12 residues. The CDR3 region is CASSPHDNEQFF. The CDR3 DNA reads as TGTGCCAGCTCACCACATGACAATGAGCAGTTCTTC.

The chain couples TRBV7-9 to TRBJ2-1, with a weak D call TRBD1 (6 bases). The V end was cut by 0 bases, the J end by 4 bases, with 13 bases between. This CDR3 is 16 amino acids long. Germline-derived CDR1 and CDR2 are SEHNR and FQNEAQ (reference sequence). The DNA of the CDR3 is TGTGCCAGCAGCTTAGCCGGGTCGCAGGGGTACAATGAGCAGTTCTTC. Its protein product is CASSLAGSQGYNEQFF.

V and J are TRBV6-1 and TRBJ2-7; weak D call: TRBD2 (5 bases). V was trimmed by 6 bases and J by 6 bases, leaving 12 bases between them. This CDR3 is built from 12 residues. The germline V gene has CDR1 MNHNS and CDR2 SASEGT. CDR3: CASSPGLSEQYF. CDR3 bases: TGTGCCAGCAGCCCCGGACTTTCCGAGCAGTACTTC.

This chain joins TRBV14 and TRBJ1-2; D remains unclear. Trimming removed 1 base from V and 7 bases from J, with 4 bases in between. The germline gives CDR1 SGHDN, CDR2 FVKESK. This CDR3 region has 11 residues. The CDR3 reads CASSQGIGYTF. The CDR3 DNA follows: TGTGCCAGCAGCCAAGGGATTGGCTACACCTTC.

This clone was recorded a few times. This chain uses TRBV7-3 with TRBJ2-3; 13 bases line up with TRBD2. Per the germline V gene, CDR1 is SGHTA and CDR2 is FQGTGA. The CDR3 loop spans 17 amino acids. Losses at the gene ends were 5 bases for V and 2 bases for J; bases not matched to a gene: 7. CDR3 nucleotide sequence: TGTGCCAGCAGCCAGGGACTAGCGGGATTGGACACAGATACGCAGTATTTT. It codes for CASSQGLAGLDTDTQYF.

The rearrangement uses TRBV5-1 and TRBJ1-2; 10 bases are a match to TRBD1. Germline V lookup: CDR1 SGHRS, CDR2 YFSETQ. V lost 4 bases, J lost 8 bases, and 11 bases stayed unmatched. The CDR3 spans 15 residues. The CDR3 region is CASSPNPGTGEGYTF. In DNA, the CDR3 is TGCGCCAGCAGCCCCAACCCCGGGACAGGGGAGGGCTACACCTTC.

This sequence joins TRBV5-6 and TRBJ2-1, with 13 positions matching TRBD2. The CDR3 loop spans 16 amino acids. With V trimmed by 3 bases and J by 3 bases, 3 bases remained unmatched. In germline, CDR1 is SGHDT, CDR2 YYEEEE. CDR3 DNA sequence: TGTGCCAGCAGCTCCCGGACTAGCGGGGGCTACAATGAGCAGTTCTTC. Translated: CASSSRTSGGYNEQFF.

This CDR3 is CASSSDRGNYGYTF. DNA for the CDR3: TGTGCCAGCAGCTCGGACAGGGGGAACTATGGCTACACCTTC. The V call is TRBV7-2, the J call TRBJ1-2, with 10 positions matching TRBD1. Per germline, CDR1 SGHTA and CDR2 FQGNSA. V lost 4 bases, J lost 2 bases, and 1 base stayed unmatched. This CDR3 spans 14 amino acids. Complete variable domain (other parts from reference TRBV7-2 and TRBJ1-2): GAGVSQSPSNKVTEKGKDVELRCDPISGHTALYWYRQSLGQGLEFLIYFQGNSAPDKSGLPSDRFSAERTGGSVSTLTIQRTQQEDSAVYLCASSSDRGNYGYTFGSGTRLTVV.

This clone is a singleton in its sample. The chain has TRBV5-4 and TRBJ1-6; tentative D call: TRBD1 (6 bases). The germline CDR1 and CDR2 sequences are SGHNT and YYREEE (reference sequence). Trimming stripped 9 bases from V and 6 bases from J, with 19 bases between. This CDR3 is 15 amino acids long. In DNA form, the CDR3 reads TGTGCCACCAAGATCGGGGGGCTGAGTAATTCACCCCTCCACTTT. Translating gives CATKIGGLSNSPLHF.

V gene TRBV5-1 combines with J gene TRBJ2-2; D may be TRBD1 or TRBD2 (5 bases each). This CDR3 has 14 residues. Germline-derived CDR1 and CDR2 are SGHRS and YFSETQ. The V end lost 1 base, the J end lost 6 bases, and 10 bases lay between the germline ends. Written as DNA, the CDR3 is TGCGCCAGCAGCTTGAACGGGGACGCCGGGGAGCTGTTTTTT. This codes for CASSLNGDAGELFF.